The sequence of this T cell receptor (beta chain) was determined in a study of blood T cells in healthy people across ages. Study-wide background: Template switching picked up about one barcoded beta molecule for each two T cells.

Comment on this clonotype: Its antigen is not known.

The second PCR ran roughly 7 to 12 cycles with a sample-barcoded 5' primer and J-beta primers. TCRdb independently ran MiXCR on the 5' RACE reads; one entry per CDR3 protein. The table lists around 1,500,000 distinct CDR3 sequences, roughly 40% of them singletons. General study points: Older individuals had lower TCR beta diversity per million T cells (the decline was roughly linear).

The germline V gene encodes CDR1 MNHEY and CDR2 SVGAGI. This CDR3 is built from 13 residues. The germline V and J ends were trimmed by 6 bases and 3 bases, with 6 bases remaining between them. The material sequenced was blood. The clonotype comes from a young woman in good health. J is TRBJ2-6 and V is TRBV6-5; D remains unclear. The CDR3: CASRGRGANVLTF. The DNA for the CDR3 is TGTGCCAGCAGGGGCCGTGGGGCCAACGTCCTGACTTTC.